This paragraph covers one TCR beta chain sequence. The sample belongs to a study of CD8+ T cells in alopecia areata. Study information: Twice a day, 5 to 10 mg of oral tofacitinib was administered to treated patients.

With 3 bases clipped from V and 5 bases from J, the junction kept 6 bases outside the gene matches. The CDR3 spans 13 residues. Germline V gene lookup returns CDR1 SQVTM and CDR2 ANQGSEA. cDNA prepared by RNA extraction and subsequent reverse transcription served as the template for sequencing. Clones were sequenced by immunoSEQ multiplex PCR, and TCRdb holds only the in-frame ones, with some missing. This repertoire shows over 120,000 clones, about 60% found once; its top ten account for roughly 6.5%. Researchers took lesional scalp punch biopsies and peripheral blood from people who were alopecia areata patients.

This sequence was found in a human donor with alopecia areata. This specimen was CD4+ T cells sorted from blood, taken at week 0. V gene TRBV29-1 combines with J gene TRBJ1-2; 7 bases agree with TRBD1. The DNA of the CDR3 is TGCAGCGTTGATGGGACAGAGTTATATGGCTACACCTTC. Translating gives CSVDGTELYGYTF.